Below, 26 T cell receptor beta chains from the same sample are listed, as sequenced in a study of identifying expanded T cells in peripheral blood. This table comes from immunoSEQ multiplex PCR, and its TCRdb copy is limited to in-frame clones, with some not included. The sample consists of tens of thousands of clones, 84% of them appearing once. Input material: blood. Receptors were obtained from a person between 18 and 70 years old in good health.

The rearrangement uses TRBV5-4 and TRBJ2-3, with 9 bases matching TRBD1. Unmatched junction bases numbered 1, after V lost 4 bases and J lost 4 bases. This CDR3 is 13 amino acids long. Looked up from germline, CDR1 is SGHNT and CDR2 is YYREEE (reference sequence). The CDR3 loop is CASSRQGADTQYF. DNA of the CDR3: TGTGCCAGCAGCAGACAGGGGGCAGATACGCAGTATTTT. Together with reference TRBV5-4 and TRBJ2-3, the CDR3 gives the full variable domain: ETGVTQSPTHLIKTRGQQVTLRCSSQSGHNTVSWYQQALGQGPQFIFQYYREEENGRGNFPPRFSGLQFPNYSSELNVNALELDDSALYLCASSRQGADTQYFGPGTRLTVL.

The CDR3 loop is CASRSSTDTQYF. The CDR3 nucleotides read TGTGCCAGCAGGAGTTCTACAGATACGCAGTATTTT. The chain combines TRBV2 with TRBJ2-3; no firm D call. CDR1 is SNHLY, CDR2 FYNNEI, per germline. There are 12 residues in the CDR3. V lost 6 bases and J lost 3, with 7 bases in between.

This chain joins TRBV11-3 and TRBJ2-7, with D hard to call. V was trimmed by 1 base and J by 2 bases, leaving 9 bases between them. The CDR3 spans 14 residues. Germline values: CDR1 SGHNT, CDR2 YENEEA. CDR3 sequence (DNA): TGTGCCAGCAGCTTAGGTGGGGTTCCCTACGAGCAGTACTTC. It yields the protein CASSLGGVPYEQYF.

The V and J genes are TRBV6-5 and TRBJ2-2; D is uncertain. The CDR3 totals 14 residues. Trimming took 7 bases from V and 5 from J, leaving 14 bases between them. The V gene's germline CDR1 is MNHEY and CDR2 SVGAGI. CDR3 coding DNA: TGTGCCAGCACCCTCCAGCGAGGAACCGGGGAGCTGTTTTTT. Its translation is CASTLQRGTGELFF.

The chain uses TRBV7-2 and TRBJ2-5; D gene ambiguous. The germline V gene encodes CDR1 SGHTA and CDR2 FQGNSA. CDR3 length: 15 amino acids. The V and J ends lost 2 bases and 3 bases respectively, with 13 bases between them. The chain's CDR3 is CASSLLRVEKETQYF. CDR3 DNA: TGTGCCAGCAGCTTACTTAGGGTGGAAAAAGAGACCCAGTACTTC.

This sequence joins TRBV19 and TRBJ2-2; tentatively, D is TRBD1 (6 bases). The CDR3 spans 14 residues. V lost 7 bases, J lost 2 bases, and 11 bases lay in between. The germline V gene encodes CDR1 LNHDA and CDR2 SQIVND (reference sequence). CDR3 bases: TGTGCCAGTAAAACAGGGATAAACACCGGGGAGCTGTTTTTT. Protein sequence: CASKTGINTGELFF.

The V call is TRBV29-1, the J call TRBJ1-5; D remains unclear. Germline V gene data show CDR1 as SQVTM and CDR2 as ANQGSEA. There are 14 residues in the CDR3. Trimming shortened V by 4 bases and J by 0 bases, and 10 bases separated the two germline ends. The CDR3 loop is CSVAPGYSNQPQHF. Here the CDR3 DNA reads TGCAGCGTTGCACCAGGTTATAGCAATCAGCCCCAGCATTTT.

This clone was counted only a few times. The same CDR3 is also encoded by other DNA sequences in this sample. The chain links TRBV6-6 to TRBJ2-4; D gene ambiguous. V lost 6 bases and J lost 6, with 6 bases in between. The CDR3 runs 11 residues. The germline gives CDR1 MNHNY, CDR2 SVGAGI (reference sequence). The CDR3, as DNA: TGTGCCAGCAGCGAGGTAAACATTCAGTACTTC. Its protein product is CASSEVNIQYF.

The CDR3 nucleotides are TGCGCCAGCAGCCAAGATCCGGGGGCTAGGGAGACCCAGTACTTC. It encodes CASSQDPGARETQYF. This rearrangement joins TRBV4-3 to TRBJ2-5; D assignment may be TRBD1 or TRBD2 (6 bases each). The germline CDR1 and CDR2 sequences are LGHNA and YSLEER. The CDR3 contains 15 residues. V was pared by 0 bases and J by 5 bases, with 13 bases between.

This clone was recorded once. The gene calls are TRBV18 and TRBJ1-5, with D possibly matching TRBD1 (5 bases). CDR3 length equals 14 residues. Trimming cost V 4 bases and J 4 bases, with 11 bases left between them. Germline values: CDR1 KGHSH, CDR2 LQKENI. The chain's CDR3 is CASSRGVGNQPQHF. CDR3 nucleotide sequence: TGTGCCAGCTCACGGGGGGTGGGAAATCAGCCCCAGCATTTT.

The chain recombines TRBV6-4 with TRBJ2-1; tentative D call: TRBD2 (6 bases). The CDR3 covers 17 residues. Per germline, CDR1 MRHNA and CDR2 SNTAGT. Between the trimmed V and J ends, which lost 0 bases and 0 bases, there was a span of 12 bases. CDR3 nucleotide sequence: TGTGCCAGCAGTGACTCGAGTCAGGGAGGCTCCTACAATGAGCAGTTCTTC. It specifies CASSDSSQGGSYNEQFF.

The V and J genes are TRBV7-3 and TRBJ2-1; TRBD2 agrees at 7 bases. CDR1 SGHTA and CDR2 FQGTGA come from the germline V gene. The CDR3 spans 15 residues. V lost 5 bases to trimming and J lost 3 bases; unmatched junction nucleotides: 7. CDR3 DNA sequence: TGTGCCAGCAGCGTTACGGGGGGAGGCTACAATGAGCAGTTCTTC. Its translation: CASSVTGGGYNEQFF.

The genes are TRBV29-1 and TRBJ1-1; a possible D gene is TRBD1 (6 bases). Germline V gene data show CDR1 as SQVTM and CDR2 as ANQGSEA. The germline V and J ends were trimmed by 3 bases and 11 bases, with 13 bases remaining between them. This CDR3 is built from 11 residues. As DNA, the CDR3 is TGCAGCGTTGACTCGGGGGGGCAGGCTTTCTTT. Translating gives CSVDSGGQAFF.

The chain combines TRBV28 with TRBJ2-4, with TRBD1 identical over 9 bases. The germline gives CDR1 MDHEN, CDR2 SYDVKM. CDR3 length: 16 amino acids. Unmatched junction bases numbered 7, after V lost 6 bases and J lost 1 base. The CDR3: CASSIGDREAKNIQYF. In DNA form, the CDR3 reads TGTGCCAGCAGCATAGGGGACAGGGAGGCCAAAAACATTCAGTACTTC.

The V call is TRBV19, the J call TRBJ2-1; TRBD2 agrees at 11 bases. The CDR3 is 16 amino acids. The V gene's germline CDR1 is LNHDA and CDR2 SQIVND (reference sequence). Trimming removed 5 bases from V and 5 bases from J; junction bases left unmatched: 8. The CDR3 nucleotides are TGTGCCAGTAGTTCTTTGACACTAGCGGGGGACAATGAGCAGTTCTTC. This gives the protein CASSSLTLAGDNEQFF.

The rearrangement links TRBV9 to TRBJ1-1; 9 bases map to TRBD1. This CDR3 comprises 15 residues. Germline V CDR1 and CDR2: SGDLS, YYNGEE. The V gene end was trimmed by 10 bases and the J gene end by 0 bases; junction bases not matched to a gene: 10. Here the CDR3 DNA reads TGTGCCGTGGGGGGACAGGGTGCTTTGAACACTGAAGCTTTCTTT. Residues: CAVGGQGALNTEAFF.

V gene TRBV27 combines with J gene TRBJ2-2; TRBD2 matches at 7 bases. The CDR3 sequence is 16 residues long. Germline CDR1 MNHEY, CDR2 SMNVEV (reference sequence). V trimming: 7 bases; J trimming: 7 bases; junction bases outside the gene matches: 15. For the CDR3, the DNA is TGTGCCAGCACTCTCAGACTAGCCCCAGGTGGCGGGGAGCTGTTTTTT. It codes for CASTLRLAPGGGELFF.

The chain has TRBV7-2 and TRBJ2-3; a possible D gene is TRBD2 (5 bases). The CDR3 is made up of 13 amino acids. Germline assignment: CDR1 SGHTA and CDR2 FQGNSA. The ends were cut back, 0 bases at V and 6 bases at J, with 7 bases in the middle. CDR3 coding DNA: TGTGCCAGCAGCTTAGCACCGGGGGATACGCAGTATTTT. It translates to CASSLAPGDTQYF.

In this sample, this clone turned up a few times. The chain carries TRBV28 and TRBJ2-5; TRBD1 matches 12 bases. This CDR3 is 15 amino acids long. The V segment lost 6 bases and the J segment 5 bases; nucleotides outside the gene matches: 7. The germline CDR1 and CDR2 sequences are MDHEN and SYDVKM. In DNA, the CDR3 is TGTGCCAGCAGGCTTCGGGACAGGGGGCGGGAGACCCAGTACTTC. It specifies CASRLRDRGRETQYF.

The gene calls are TRBV11-2 and TRBJ1-2; 8 nucleotides align to TRBD1. The ends lost 1 base at V and 4 bases at J; junction bases unmatched: 5. This CDR3 is 15 amino acids long. Looked up from germline, CDR1 is SGHAT and CDR2 is FQNNGV. Written as DNA, the CDR3 is TGTGCCAGCAGCTTAGGACAGGGGAATTCCTATGGCTACACCTTC. It translates to CASSLGQGNSYGYTF.

The V and J genes are TRBV19 and TRBJ2-5; tentative D call: TRBD1 (6 bases). V dropped 3 bases and J dropped 4 bases, with 18 bases sitting between them. The CDR3 loop spans 16 amino acids. The germline CDR1 and CDR2 sequences are LNHDA and SQIVND (reference sequence). The CDR3 sequence: CASSMGGSGARETQYF. For the CDR3, the DNA is TGTGCCAGTAGTATGGGTGGATCAGGGGCTCGAGAGACCCAGTACTTC.

The V call is TRBV4-1, the J call TRBJ2-7; possible D gene TRBD1, 5 bases. V was trimmed by 0 bases and J by 7 bases, leaving 16 bases between them. The length of the CDR3 is 15 residues. The germline gives CDR1 MGHRA, CDR2 YSYEKL. CDR3 sequence (DNA): TGCGCCAGCAGCCAAGATTACCAGGGCTTGAAGGAGCAGTACTTC. It specifies CASSQDYQGLKEQYF.

This clone was recorded a few times. The rearrangement links TRBV4-3 to TRBJ2-7; TRBD2 matches 7 bases. CDR3 length equals 13 residues. Germline CDR1 reads LGHNA; CDR2 reads YSLEER. V trimming: 0 bases; J trimming: 7 bases; junction bases outside the gene matches: 3. Here the CDR3 reads CASSQEASGEQYF. DNA of the CDR3: TGCGCCAGCAGCCAAGAGGCTAGCGGAGAGCAGTACTTC.

The genes are TRBV19 and TRBJ2-3; 8 nucleotides align to TRBD2. The germline V gene encodes CDR1 LNHDA and CDR2 SQIVND (reference sequence). CDR3 size: 16 residues. V was clipped by 6 bases and J by 4 bases; unmatched bases: 12. In nucleotides, the CDR3 is TGTGCCAGTAGCGGGGTACGGGAGGGCGGATCAGATACGCAGTATTTT. As protein: CASSGVREGGSDTQYF. Together with reference TRBV19 and TRBJ2-3, the CDR3 gives the full variable domain: DGGITQSPKYLFRKEGQNVTLSCEQNLNHDAMYWYRQDPGQGLRLIYYSQIVNDFQKGDIAEGYSVSREKKESFPLTVTSAQKNPTAFYLCASSGVREGGSDTQYFGPGTRLTVL.

The rearrangement links TRBV7-9 to TRBJ2-5; 7 nucleotides match TRBD2. The CDR3 extends over 15 amino acids. CDR1 SEHNR and CDR2 FQNEAQ come from the germline V gene (reference sequence). V shed 5 bases and J 2 bases; nucleotides not matched to a gene: 8. The CDR3 spells CASSPGGIPQETQYF. The CDR3 nucleotides read TGTGCCAGCAGCCCGGGGGGTATCCCACAAGAGACCCAGTACTTC.

The chain recombines TRBV6-5 with TRBJ2-6; tentative D call: TRBD2 (5 bases). Germline CDR1 and CDR2: MNHEY and SVGAGI. The V and J ends lost 7 bases and 1 base respectively, with 8 bases between them. The length of the CDR3 is 14 residues. As DNA, the CDR3 is TGTGCCAGCACTCGGGAATCTGGGGCCAACGTCCTGACTTTC. This encodes CASTRESGANVLTF.